These 18 T cell receptor beta chains share one sample of origin, sequenced in a study of T cell changes during pregnancy in multiple sclerosis. The table came from immunoSEQ multiplex PCR; TCRdb's copy has only in-frame clones and leaves some out. The sample carries around 60,000 clones, about 96% recorded once. The starting material was CD8+ T cells from peripheral blood mononuclear cells, obtained after pregnancy. The source of these receptors is a female donor with multiple sclerosis, enrolled in a pregnancy study.

The gene calls are TRBV9 and TRBJ2-5; 8 bases are shared with TRBD2. The J call may be wrong; the DNA end is better matched by TRBJ2-7. The CDR3 is made up of 15 amino acids. CDR1 is SGDLS and CDR2 is YYNGEE in the germline V gene. The CDR3 region is CASSVEVAGTYEQYF. The CDR3 DNA sequence: TGTGCCAGCAGCGTAGAGGTAGCGGGGACCTACGAGCAGTACTTC.

The chain joins TRBV2 to TRBJ2-3, with D possibly being TRBD2 (6 bases). The CDR3 consists of 17 residues. Trimming shortened V by 2 bases and J by 0 bases, and 15 bases separated the two germline ends. The germline gives CDR1 SNHLY, CDR2 FYNNEI. The CDR3, as DNA: TGTGCCAGCAGTGAATATGGGGGGATCACTAGCACAGATACGCAGTATTTT. Its translation: CASSEYGGITSTDTQYF.

This clone has only one observation. The chain joins TRBV28 to TRBJ1-5; D gene ambiguous. CDR3 length equals 14 residues. Germline V gene sequence: CDR1 MDHEN, CDR2 SYDVKM. V gave up 5 bases and J gave up 4 bases, with 12 bases separating them. The CDR3 coding sequence is TGTGCCAGCAGTCTCCTTGAGGTAAATCAGCCCCAGCATTTT. This gives the protein CASSLLEVNQPQHF.

This chain uses TRBV11-2 with TRBJ2-3; D ambiguous. V shed 4 bases and J shed 0 bases, with 8 bases lying between them. From germline, CDR1 is SGHAT and CDR2 FQNNGV. CDR3 length: 14 amino acids. The CDR3 coding sequence is TGTGCCAGCAGCTCCGCCACTAGCACAGATACGCAGTATTTT. Amino acids: CASSSATSTDTQYF.

The CDR3 region is CASSVDSGSYEQYF. The CDR3 region has the DNA TGTGCCAGCAGCGTAGACAGCGGGAGCTACGAGCAGTACTTC. The chain is built from TRBV9 and TRBJ2-7; 8 positions agree with TRBD2. The CDR3 spans 14 residues. CDR1 is SGDLS and CDR2 is YYNGEE in the germline V gene. V lost 0 bases, J lost 3 bases, and 2 bases stayed unmatched.

This chain uses TRBV10-3 with TRBJ2-1, with 13 nucleotides matching TRBD2. Germline-derived CDR1 and CDR2 are ENHRY and SYGVKD. After removal of 3 bases from V and 2 bases from J, the junction contained 4 bases not matched to a gene. CDR3 length: 17 residues. Here the CDR3 reads CAISDPGLAGPYNEQFF. The CDR3 coding sequence is TGTGCCATCAGTGATCCGGGACTAGCGGGACCCTACAATGAGCAGTTCTTC.

This clone was detected only once. The chain uses TRBV6-5 and TRBJ2-5; maybe TRBD2 (5 bases). This CDR3 has 13 residues. The ends were cut back, 6 bases at V and 3 bases at J, with 11 bases in the middle. CDR1 is MNHEY, CDR2 SVGAGI, per germline. This CDR3 reads CASSPPGKETQYF. The CDR3 bases are TGTGCCAGCAGCCCCCCGGGGAAAGAGACCCAGTACTTC.

The genes are TRBV9 and TRBJ1-4; tentative D call: TRBD1 (6 bases). Germline lookup yields CDR1 SGDLS and CDR2 YYNGEE. CDR3 size: 16 residues. Trimming removed 4 bases at V and 7 bases at J, with 20 bases between. This CDR3 is CASSRLGEGVREKLFF. CDR3 DNA: TGTGCCAGCAGCCGTCTTGGGGAGGGGGTTCGTGAAAAACTGTTTTTT.

The CDR3 loop is CASSPPQVVEETQYF. Here the CDR3 DNA reads TGTGCCAGCAGCCCCCCGCAGGTAGTTGAGGAGACCCAGTACTTC. The genes are TRBV7-9 and TRBJ2-5; no clear D. Germline-derived CDR1 and CDR2 are SEHNR and FQNEAQ (reference sequence). Trimming removed 5 bases from V and 5 bases from J, with 18 bases in between. The CDR3 covers 15 residues.

The rearrangement links TRBV19 to TRBJ2-1, with TRBD2 as a possible D gene (5 bases). This CDR3 is 14 amino acids long. CDR1 LNHDA and CDR2 SQIVND come from the germline V gene (reference sequence). V was cut by 7 bases and J by 4 bases, with 14 bases left in between. The CDR3 loop is CASTHWSGYNEQFF. CDR3 in DNA: TGTGCCAGTACCCATTGGAGCGGTTACAATGAGCAGTTCTTC.

The V gene is TRBV6-1, the J gene TRBJ2-3, with 8 positions matching TRBD1. The ends lost 3 bases at V and 0 bases at J; junction bases unmatched: 14. Germline V CDR1 and CDR2: MNHNS, SASEGT. The CDR3 contains 19 residues. The CDR3 reads CASSDPNSGTGTSTDTQYF. The CDR3 nucleotides read TGTGCCAGCAGTGACCCAAACTCCGGGACAGGAACTAGCACAGATACGCAGTATTTT.

CDR3 residues: CASSMEYRADTQYF. The CDR3 nucleotides are TGTGCCAGTAGTATGGAATACAGGGCAGATACGCAGTATTTT. The chain recombines TRBV19 with TRBJ2-3, with D possibly matching TRBD1 (6 bases). The CDR3 has 14 residues. In germline, CDR1 is LNHDA, CDR2 SQIVND (reference sequence). Trimming stripped 3 bases from V and 4 bases from J, with 11 bases between.

The gene calls are TRBV19 and TRBJ1-5; D may be TRBD1 (5 bases). V dropped 7 bases and J dropped 2 bases, with 12 bases sitting between them. There are 14 residues in the CDR3. From germline, CDR1 is LNHDA and CDR2 SQIVND (reference sequence). The CDR3 DNA is TGTGCCAGTACCTCTGGGGGGGGCAATCAGCCCCAGCATTTT. Amino acids: CASTSGGGNQPQHF.

As for this clone: Other DNA sequences in the same sample also yield this CDR3. The gene calls are TRBV6-1 and TRBJ2-7; D gene unclear. Between the trimmed V and J ends, which lost 0 bases and 3 bases, there was a span of 6 bases. CDR1 is MNHNS, CDR2 SASEGT, per germline. This CDR3 is built from 13 residues. This CDR3 reads CASSEAQVYEQYF. CDR3 sequence (DNA): TGTGCCAGCAGTGAAGCCCAGGTCTACGAGCAGTACTTC.

V is TRBV9 and J is TRBJ2-1, with 11 bases matching TRBD2. The CDR3 has 19 amino acids. Trimming at V came to 0 bases and at J to 9 bases, leaving 17 bases not matched to a gene. CDR1 SGDLS and CDR2 YYNGEE come from the germline V gene. The DNA for the CDR3 is TGTGCCAGCAGCGTAGAAGGGCGAGGCGGAAGACTAGCGGGAACTGAGCAGTTCTTC. Encoded protein: CASSVEGRGGRLAGTEQFF.

This chain links TRBV19 with TRBJ2-2; 14 bases are a match to TRBD2. Germline assignment: CDR1 LNHDA and CDR2 SQIVND (reference sequence). Trimming at V came to 4 bases and at J to 5 bases, leaving 3 bases not matched to a gene. The CDR3 spans 16 residues. CDR3 DNA: TGTGCCAGTAGTAAAAGGACTAGCGGGAGGACCGGGGAGCTGTTTTTT. This translates into CASSKRTSGRTGELFF.

The chain recombines TRBV9 with TRBJ1-1, with a tentative D call TRBD1 (5 bases). V shed 0 bases and J shed 3 bases, with 9 bases lying between them. CDR1 is SGDLS and CDR2 is YYNGEE in the germline V gene. This CDR3 is 14 amino acids long. CDR3 residues: CASSVAGGDTEAFF. DNA for the CDR3: TGTGCCAGCAGCGTAGCGGGGGGGGACACTGAAGCTTTCTTT.

The chain carries TRBV10-1 and TRBJ1-5, with 7 bases fitting TRBD1. CDR1 and CDR2 from the germline V gene are WNHNN and SYGVQD (reference sequence). There are 16 residues in the CDR3. Trimming at V came to 1 base and at J to 6 bases, leaving 9 bases not matched to a gene. In DNA form, the CDR3 reads TGCGCCAGCAGTGAGTGGGGACAGCGGCGGAGTCAGCCCCAGCATTTT. This translates into CASSEWGQRRSQPQHF.